This is a list of T cell receptor beta chains from one sample in a study of control samples from healthy donors and cancer patients. Measured with immunoSEQ multiplex PCR; TCRdb has only the in-frame clones, and not every one. Of over 100,000 clones in the sample, roughly 92% are singletons; the top ten hold less than 6%. Sequences were obtained from blood. The receptor source for this set is a man aged 18 to 30 in good health. Both conserved end residues are part of each CDR3. Each record gives: V gene, D gene, J gene, clone size, CDR3 protein, CDR3 DNA. D genes are given only for firm matches. Some rows have no size entry. The others give once, few or many, or a class for an expanded clone.

>TRBV5-1|NA|TRBJ2-7|NA
CASSLADEQYF
TGCGCCAGCAGCTTGGCCGACGAGCAGTACTTC
>TRBV9|TRBD1|TRBJ1-4|NA
CASSVQGQGKLFF
TGTGCCAGCAGCGTCCAGGGACAGGGAAAACTGTTTTTT
>TRBV6-5|NA|TRBJ1-5|once
CASSSSGRPGNQPQHF
TGTGCCAGCAGTTCATCGGGCCGACCAGGCAATCAGCCCCAGCATTTT
>TRBV6-5|NA|TRBJ1-3|NA
CASRSSGNTIYF
TGTGCCAGCAGGAGCTCTGGAAACACCATATATTTT
>TRBV27|TRBD1|TRBJ1-5|NA
CASSLRPPAGGFSNQPQHF
TGTGCCAGCAGTTTAAGGCCACCGGCAGGGGGCTTTAGCAATCAGCCCCAGCATTTT
>TRBV13|NA|TRBJ2-3|NA
CASSKTSPGPSGDTQYF
TGTGCCAGCAGCAAGACAAGCCCGGGGCCCTCGGGCGATACGCAGTATTTT
>TRBV6-6|NA|TRBJ2-2|NA
CAVTWGGGTGELFF
TGTGCCGTGACTTGGGGGGGCGGCACCGGGGAGCTGTTTTTT
>TRBV11-1|NA|TRBJ2-3|NA
CASSLVRGTDTQYF
TGTGCCAGCAGCTTAGTCAGAGGCACAGATACGCAGTATTTT
>TRBV12-3/TRBV12-4|NA|TRBJ2-7|once
CASSFGFTYEQYF
TGTGCCAGCAGTTTCGGATTCACCTACGAGCAGTACTTC
>TRBV6-6|TRBD2|TRBJ2-5|NA
CASSPQTSGVTRETQYF
TGTGCCAGCAGTCCCCAGACTAGCGGGGTGACAAGGGAGACCCAGTACTTC
>TRBV29-1|NA|TRBJ2-1|NA
CSVEGGWGYNEQFF
TGCAGCGTTGAAGGTGGGTGGGGCTACAATGAGCAGTTCTTC
>TRBV15|NA|TRBJ1-2|NA
CATSRSGEDGYTF
TGTGCCACCAGCAGATCGGGTGAGGATGGCTACACCTTC
>TRBV9|TRBD1|TRBJ1-3|NA
CASSDGQAHASGNTIYF
TGTGCCAGCAGCGACGGACAGGCTCACGCTTCTGGAAACACCATATATTTT
>TRBV2|TRBD1|TRBJ1-1|NA
CASSDPDRVGTEAFF
TGTGCCAGCAGTGACCCTGACAGGGTCGGCACTGAAGCTTTCTTT
>TRBV5-1|TRBD1|TRBJ1-4|NA
CASSSTGARLETNEKLFF
TGCGCCAGCAGCTCGACAGGGGCCCGGCTGGAAACTAATGAAAAACTGTTTTTT
>TRBV18|TRBD1|TRBJ1-1|NA
CASSRDRDTEAFF
TGTGCCAGCTCAAGAGACAGGGACACTGAAGCTTTCTTT
>TRBV5-6|TRBD1|TRBJ1-2|NA
CASSLVGQGSNYGYTF
TGTGCCAGCAGCTTGGTGGGACAGGGGTCTAACTATGGCTACACCTTC
>TRBV6-6|NA|TRBJ2-5|NA
CASRSTQETQYF
TGTGCCAGCAGATCAACCCAAGAGACCCAGTACTTC
>TRBV5-4|TRBD2|TRBJ2-5|NA
CASSLLAGGQETQYF
TGTGCCAGCAGCTTACTAGCGGGGGGGCAAGAGACCCAGTACTTC
>TRBV7-9|TRBD2|TRBJ2-3|NA
CASSPAVRTSGGADTQYF
TGTGCCAGCAGCCCAGCAGTTCGGACTAGCGGGGGGGCCGATACGCAGTATTTT
>TRBV5-1|NA|TRBJ2-5|NA
CASSPEIGGQETQYF
TGCGCCAGCAGCCCAGAAATTGGGGGCCAAGAGACCCAGTACTTC
>TRBV6-5|TRBD1|TRBJ2-7|NA
CASRGTGGSYEQYF
TGTGCCAGCAGGGGGACAGGGGGGTCCTACGAGCAGTACTTC
>TRBV7-2|TRBD1|TRBJ2-6|NA
CASTPDRVSGANVLTF
TGTGCCAGCACCCCGGACAGGGTCTCTGGGGCCAACGTCCTGACTTTC
>TRBV5-4|TRBD1|TRBJ1-1|NA
CASSLVTGVEAFF
TGTGCCAGCAGCTTGGTCACAGGGGTTGAAGCTTTCTTT
>TRBV12-3/TRBV12-4|NA|TRBJ2-7|NA
CASGREYEQYF
TGTGCCAGCGGACGGGAATACGAGCAGTACTTC
>TRBV6-1|NA|TRBJ2-7|medium-sized
CASSEGQAASYEQYF
TGTGCCAGCAGTGAAGGACAGGCGGCCTCCTACGAGCAGTACTTC
>TRBV11-2|NA|TRBJ1-3|once
CASSFTGAGNTIYF
TGTGCCAGCAGCTTTACGGGTGCTGGAAACACCATATATTTT
>TRBV12-3/TRBV12-4|TRBD1|TRBJ2-3|NA
CASTGGADTQYF
TGTGCGAGTACAGGGGGCGCAGATACGCAGTATTTT
>TRBV7-9|NA|TRBJ2-3|NA
CASSRNFGLDTQYF
TGTGCCAGCAGCCGTAATTTTGGACTAGATACGCAGTATTTT
>TRBV4-2|NA|TRBJ2-2|NA
CASSQGGEELFF
TGTGCCAGCAGCCAAGGGGGGGAGGAGCTGTTTTTT
>TRBV6-5|NA|TRBJ2-6|once
CASSYSRSGANVLTF
TGTGCCAGCAGTTACTCGCGCTCTGGGGCCAACGTCCTGACTTTC
>TRBV30|NA|TRBJ2-4|NA
CAWRLGGGKNIQYF
TGTGCCTGGAGGTTGGGGGGAGGCAAAAACATTCAGTACTTC
>TRBV4-1|NA|TRBJ1-5|NA
CASSQEFVNQPQHF
TGCGCCAGCAGCCAAGAGTTTGTCAATCAGCCCCAGCATTTT
>TRBV10-3|TRBD1|TRBJ2-7|NA
CAIRLTGEQYF
TGTGCCATCAGGCTGACAGGGGAGCAGTACTTC
>TRBV5-4|NA|TRBJ2-7|NA
CASSSLTGEQYF
TGTGCCAGCTCCTCGTTAACGGGGGAGCAGTACTTC
>TRBV2|NA|TRBJ2-1|few
CASSEDGGSYNEQFF
TGTGCCAGCAGTGAAGATGGTGGCTCCTACAATGAGCAGTTCTTC
>TRBV5-1|TRBD2|TRBJ2-7|NA
CASSTTSGGANEQYF
TGCGCCAGCAGCACCACTAGCGGGGGGGCCAATGAGCAGTACTTC
>TRBV9|TRBD1|TRBJ1-3|NA
CASSPGQGEGNTIYF
TGTGCCAGCAGCCCAGGACAGGGAGAAGGAAACACCATATATTTT
>TRBV7-6|NA|TRBJ2-7|NA
CASSSPRGRSYEQYF
TGTGCCAGCAGCTCCCCCCGGGGGCGCTCCTACGAGCAGTACTTC
>TRBV13|TRBD1|TRBJ1-2|NA
CASSLGTGESGYTF
TGTGCCAGCAGCTTAGGGACAGGGGAGAGCGGCTACACCTTC
>TRBV7-3|NA|TRBJ2-1|NA
CASSLGGPSPPEQFF
TGTGCCAGCAGCTTAGGCGGGCCATCCCCCCCAGAGCAGTTCTTC
>TRBV12-3/TRBV12-4|NA|TRBJ2-3|NA
CASSLGPGDTQYF
TGTGCCAGCAGCTTAGGGCCTGGAGATACGCAGTATTTT
>TRBV4-1|NA|TRBJ1-1|NA
CASSQDIARATEAFF
TGCGCCAGCAGCCAAGATATAGCCCGAGCCACTGAAGCTTTCTTT
>TRBV5-1|NA|TRBJ1-1|NA
CASSLAYITEAFF
TGCGCCAGCAGCTTGGCGTACATCACTGAAGCTTTCTTT
>TRBV2|TRBD1|TRBJ2-7|NA
CASSYPGTGPEQYF
TGTGCCAGCAGTTACCCCGGGACAGGGCCCGAGCAGTACTTC
>TRBV2|TRBD1|TRBJ1-6|few
CASSRGQGINSPLHF
TGTGCCAGCAGCCGGGGACAGGGGATCAATTCACCCCTCCACTTT
>TRBV10-3|NA|TRBJ1-6|NA
CAIRDSSYNSPLHF
TGTGCCATCAGGGACAGCTCCTATAATTCACCCCTCCACTTT
>TRBV4-2|NA|TRBJ2-5|NA
CASSQVRTEKLYQETQYF
TGTGCCAGCAGCCAAGTTAGGACGGAAAAATTGTACCAAGAGACCCAGTACTTC
>TRBV6-5|NA|TRBJ2-2|NA
CASSYGVTGELFF
TGTGCCAGCAGTTATGGGGTAACCGGGGAGCTGTTTTTT
>TRBV19|NA|TRBJ2-7|NA
CASSRNRGDEQYF
TGTGCCAGTAGTCGGAATAGGGGCGACGAGCAGTACTTC
>TRBV15|NA|TRBJ1-4|NA
CATSMQTGFWNEKLFF
TGTGCCACCAGCATGCAAACAGGGTTTTGGAATGAAAAACTGTTTTTT
>TRBV11-2|NA|TRBJ1-4|NA
CASSSYRNRNEKLFF
TGTGCCAGCAGCTCCTACAGGAATAGGAATGAAAAACTGTTTTTT
>TRBV25-1|NA|TRBJ2-3|NA
CASSERVGTDTQYF
TGTGCCAGCAGTGAACGGGTGGGCACAGATACGCAGTATTTT
>TRBV2|TRBD1|TRBJ1-1|NA
CASRPGQGAGNTEAFF
TGTGCCAGCAGACCGGGACAGGGGGCTGGGAACACTGAAGCTTTCTTT
>TRBV5-4|TRBD2|TRBJ2-3|NA
CASSFPLAGADTDTQYF
TGTGCCAGCAGCTTTCCTCTAGCGGGGGCCGACACAGATACGCAGTATTTT
>TRBV4-2|NA|TRBJ2-5|NA
CASSQDSRETQYF
TGTGCCAGCAGCCAAGATAGCAGGGAGACCCAGTACTTC
>TRBV28|TRBD1|TRBJ1-5|NA
CASSSTGGRYSNQPQHF
TGTGCCAGCAGTAGTACAGGGGGCCGTTATAGCAATCAGCCCCAGCATTTT
>TRBV7-9|TRBD1|TRBJ1-6|NA
CASSFVDRETSPLHF
TGTGCCAGCAGCTTTGTCGACAGGGAGACATCACCCCTCCACTTT
>TRBV7-9|NA|TRBJ1-1|NA
CASSLGQGGLNTEAFF
TGTGCCAGCAGCTTGGGGCAAGGGGGGCTCAACACTGAAGCTTTCTTT
>TRBV5-4|NA|TRBJ2-7|NA
CASSWAPKSSYEQYF
TGTGCCAGCAGCTGGGCCCCGAAGAGCTCCTACGAGCAGTACTTC